The entry that follows covers one T cell receptor (beta chain) sequence. This specimen belongs to a study of blood T cell repertoires in COVID-19. The germline V and J ends were trimmed by 10 bases and 1 base, with 16 bases remaining between them. The CDR3 extends over 14 amino acids. Germline lookup yields CDR1 LNHDA and CDR2 SQIVND (reference sequence). Only in-frame clones appear in the TCRdb table, and some are missing; sequencing was by immunoSEQ multiplex PCR. Of approximately 220,000 clones detected, 85% appear once; the ten largest clones hold 2.5% to 3.5%. This receptor was identified in a man aged 50-60 years who had recovered from COVID-19. Sequencing used peripheral blood. The J gene is TRBJ1-1, the V gene TRBV19; D is unclear. The CDR3 reads CAIIAGGGNTEAFF. CDR3 bases: TGTGCCATTATAGCAGGTGGAGGGAACACTGAAGCTTTCTTT.